These 18 T cell receptor beta chains were all obtained from the same sample, sequenced in a study of blood T cell repertoires in COVID-19. Produced via immunoSEQ multiplex PCR; TCRdb's table is partial and in-frame only. This sample yields over 130,000 clones, of which 84% are seen a single time; around 8% belongs to the top ten. Material: peripheral blood. Every receptor here comes from a human donor in a cohort sampled during active COVID-19.

The J gene is TRBJ2-4, the V gene TRBV3-1 (or the pseudogene TRBV3-2); 10 bases are shared with TRBD2. V shed 1 base, J shed 1 base, and the junction held 10 bases outside the gene matches. Germline V gene sequence: CDR1 LGHDT, CDR2 YNNKEL (reference sequence). This CDR3 spans 19 amino acids. The DNA for the CDR3 is TGTGCCAGCAGCCAAGCATTAACTAGCGGGGTCGCTGCCAAAAACATTCAGTACTTC. Protein: CASSQALTSGVAAKNIQYF.

The J gene is TRBJ2-7, the V gene TRBV18; 12 positions match TRBD1. Germline CDR1 reads KGHSH; CDR2 reads LQKENI. V lost 6 bases and J lost 2; bases outside the gene matches: 11. CDR3 length: 17 residues. CDR3 protein: CASSRSTGTGGAYEQYF. The CDR3 coding sequence is TGTGCCAGCTCCCGATCGACCGGGACAGGGGGCGCCTACGAGCAGTACTTC.

The CDR3 DNA is TGTGCCAGCAGCGTAACCACGGGACAGGGGGCCCACGAGCAGTACTTC. Protein product: CASSVTTGQGAHEQYF. V is TRBV9 and J is TRBJ2-7; 12 bases line up with TRBD1. V was clipped by 1 base and J by 5 bases; unmatched bases: 7. This CDR3 comprises 16 residues. CDR1 is SGDLS and CDR2 is YYNGEE in the germline V gene.

The chain has TRBV7-3 and TRBJ2-7, with 8 nucleotides matching TRBD1. The CDR3 extends over 15 amino acids. After removal of 3 bases from V and 3 bases from J, the junction contained 7 bases not matched to a gene. Germline V CDR1 and CDR2: SGHTA, FQGTGA. Written as DNA, the CDR3 is TGTGCCAGCAGCTTGAGTGGACAGGGAGTCTACGAGCAGTACTTC. Residues: CASSLSGQGVYEQYF.

The chain combines TRBV6-5 with TRBJ2-7; 7 bases map to TRBD1. The V gene end was trimmed by 2 bases and the J gene end by 5 bases; junction bases not matched to a gene: 6. CDR1 and CDR2 (germline): MNHEY, SVGAGI. CDR3 size: 14 residues. The CDR3 spells CASSYTGENHEQYF. The CDR3 DNA follows: TGTGCCAGCAGTTACACAGGGGAAAACCACGAGCAGTACTTC.

The chain joins TRBV3-1 (or the pseudogene TRBV3-2) to TRBJ1-2, with TRBD1 matching over 7 bases. Germline trimming cut 2 bases from V and 6 bases from J; bases unmatched to any gene: 9. Germline lookup yields CDR1 LGHDT and CDR2 YNNKEL (reference sequence). The CDR3 is 15 residues long. The CDR3 DNA reads as TGTGCCAGCAGCCAAAATACAGGGGAACGGGATGGCTACACCTTC. Amino acids: CASSQNTGERDGYTF.

V usage is TRBV6-5 and J usage is TRBJ1-6; D ambiguous. The CDR3 contains 15 residues. The germline V gene encodes CDR1 MNHEY and CDR2 SVGAGI. V was shortened by 5 bases and J by 0 bases, with 8 bases between the two germline ends. The CDR3 DNA sequence: TGTGCCAGCAGTAAACGTAGCTCCTATAATTCACCCCTCCACTTT. This encodes CASSKRSSYNSPLHF.

V usage is TRBV6-2 or TRBV6-3 and J usage is TRBJ1-2; D is perhaps TRBD1 (5 bases). V was shortened by 0 bases and J by 8 bases, with 19 bases between the two germline ends. The CDR3 consists of 16 residues. Germline CDR1 MNHEY, CDR2 SVGEGT. CDR3 coding DNA: TGTGCCAGCAGTTACTCCGAGGACAAGGGGCATTGGGGCTACACCTTC. The encoded protein is CASSYSEDKGHWGYTF.

This chain joins TRBV5-6 and TRBJ1-2; the D gene is possibly TRBD1 (6 bases). CDR3 length equals 14 residues. Germline V gives CDR1 SGHDT, CDR2 YYEEEE. Trimming left V 2 bases short and J 2 bases short, with 10 bases between. The CDR3 DNA reads TGTGCCAGCAGCTTCATGGGACAAAACTATGGCTACACCTTC. Protein: CASSFMGQNYGYTF.

This clone was seen a handful of times. CDR3 sequence reads: CASSQQGANYGYTF. CDR3 in DNA: TGTGCCAGCAGCCAACAGGGGGCTAACTATGGCTACACCTTC. This chain uses TRBV3-1 (or the pseudogene TRBV3-2) with TRBJ1-2; 7 bases map to TRBD1. The CDR3 sequence is 14 residues long. Germline V CDR1 and CDR2: LGHDT, YNNKEL (reference sequence). J was trimmed by 0 bases and V by 2 bases; bases with no gene match: 0.

This clone was seen only a few times. The rearrangement links TRBV4-1 to TRBJ1-1, with D uncertain. The CDR3 totals 15 residues. V lost 4 bases and J 0 bases, leaving 12 bases between the germline ends. Germline V gives CDR1 MGHRA, CDR2 YSYEKL. The DNA of the CDR3 is TGCGCCAGCAGCCTAGCCAGCGACTTGAACACTGAAGCTTTCTTT. This encodes CASSLASDLNTEAFF.

In DNA, the CDR3 is TGTGCCAGCATCTGTCAGCCCCAGCATTTT. It is translated as CASICQPQHF. The J gene is TRBJ1-5, the V gene TRBV6-4; D unresolved. The CDR3 length is 10 residues. Germline lookup yields CDR1 MRHNA and CDR2 SNTAGT. V was clipped by 7 bases and J by 6 bases, with 4 bases between them.

The chain has TRBV10-3 and TRBJ1-5; D call uncertain. V dropped 2 bases and J dropped 0 bases, with 8 bases sitting between them. This CDR3 contains 15 residues. The V gene's germline CDR1 is ENHRY and CDR2 SYGVKD. The DNA for the CDR3 is TGTGCCATCAGTGAGCCGGGAGATAGCAATCAGCCCCAGCATTTT. It translates to CAISEPGDSNQPQHF.

The chain couples TRBV7-9 to TRBJ2-2, with 7 bases matching TRBD1. CDR3 length: 18 amino acids. The V gene end was trimmed by 4 bases and the J gene end by 2 bases; junction bases not matched to a gene: 13. CDR1 is SEHNR, CDR2 FQNEAQ, per germline (reference sequence). CDR3 region: CASSSQRRQGLNTGELFF. In nucleotides, the CDR3 is TGTGCCAGCAGCTCCCAGAGGCGACAGGGCCTTAACACCGGGGAGCTGTTTTTT.

The chain couples TRBV6-1 to TRBJ2-3, with 13 bases fitting TRBD2. CDR1 MNHNS and CDR2 SASEGT come from the germline V gene. Trimming cost V 2 bases and J 0 bases; bases outside gene matches: 5. The CDR3 runs 18 residues. The CDR3 protein is CASSERSGLAGSTDTQYF. As DNA, the CDR3 is TGTGCCAGCAGTGAAAGATCGGGACTAGCGGGGAGCACAGATACGCAGTATTTT.

This chain joins TRBV18 and TRBJ1-3, with D possibly TRBD1 on 5 matching bases. The CDR3 has 18 residues. Germline V CDR1 and CDR2: KGHSH, LQKENI. Trimming cost V 6 bases and J 2 bases, with 23 bases left between them. The CDR3 DNA follows: TGTGCCAGCTCGGGGCTAGAGGCAGGCTCTACCCCTGGAAACACCATATATTTT. Translated, it gives CASSGLEAGSTPGNTIYF.

The chain joins TRBV5-6 to TRBJ2-2; 7 nucleotides align to TRBD2. Germline V gives CDR1 SGHDT, CDR2 YYEEEE. After removal of 4 bases from V and 5 bases from J, the junction contained 5 bases not matched to a gene. The CDR3 has 14 amino acids. This CDR3 is CASSLPGGTGELFF. The DNA of the CDR3 is TGTGCCAGCAGCCTCCCCGGGGGGACCGGGGAGCTGTTTTTT.

V usage is TRBV6-5 and J usage is TRBJ1-4, with 7 bases matching TRBD1. The CDR3 is 15 amino acids. CDR1 MNHEY and CDR2 SVGAGI come from the germline V gene. Germline trimming cut 6 bases from V and 0 bases from J; bases unmatched to any gene: 4. Here the CDR3 reads CASRVDRATNEKLFF. The CDR3 DNA reads as TGTGCCAGCAGGGTAGACAGGGCAACTAATGAAAAACTGTTTTTT.